Sequencing of this TCR beta chain was carried out in a study of blood T cells in healthy people across ages. The V gene's germline CDR1 is MNHNY and CDR2 SVGAGI (reference sequence). Deletions cut 0 bases from V and 3 bases from J, with 5 bases between. The CDR3 totals 14 residues. This clonotype was seen a few times. Using a J-beta primer mix together with a sample-barcoded 5' primer, a second PCR was run for about 6 to 12 cycles. TCRdb reprocessed the 5' RACE reads with MiXCR, giving one entry per CDR3 protein. The table lists 1,500,000 or so distinct CDR3 sequences, 59% of them singletons. The sample comprised blood. This chain connects TRBV6-6 to TRBJ2-2; D may be TRBD1 (5 bases). This clonotype was obtained from a young man in good health. The CDR3 coding sequence is TGTGCCAGCAGTTACTCAGGGGACACCGGGGAGCTGTTTTTT. It specifies CASSYSGDTGELFF.